This T cell receptor (beta chain) originates from a study of cytomegalovirus exposure and HLA in healthy donors. Amplification used 60 Vbeta primers and 13 Jbeta primers. Clones were read by immunoSEQ multiplex PCR, and TCRdb kept only the in-frame ones, dropping some. This sample carries about 120,000 clones, around 60% of them seen once, and the ten largest clones take 9% to 10%. The germline CDR1 and CDR2 sequences are SGHDT and YYEEEE. Losses at the gene ends were 1 base for V and 6 bases for J; bases not matched to a gene: 7. The CDR3 runs 15 residues. This clone was picked up one time. Sequences were obtained from PBMCs. The chain links TRBV5-6 to TRBJ1-2; TRBD1 matches at 9 bases. This sequence originates from a man aged 35 to 55 in good health and CMV-seropositive. The CDR3, as DNA: TGTGCCAGCAGCTTGCCTCGGGACAGGGACCATGGCTACACCTTC. Its translation is CASSLPRDRDHGYTF.